The T cell receptor (beta chain) under discussion was sequenced for a study of blood T cells in healthy people across ages. Turning to this clonotype: At one boundary the junction diverges from the germline segment, which might be a read error.

A second PCR of 7 to 11 cycles used a sample-barcoded 5' primer and a J-beta primer mix. TCRdb independently ran MiXCR on the 5' RACE reads; one entry per CDR3 protein. The profile shows more than 1,000,000 distinct CDR3 sequences, approximately 26% of them singletons. Germline V gene data show CDR1 as SGHAT and CDR2 as FQNNGV. CDR3 length equals 15 residues. The same specimen was also included in a second study, on T cells of mothers and their children.

This receptor was taken from a girl aged 2 to 10 in good health. The rearrangement uses TRBV11-2 and TRBJ2-6; D is perhaps TRBD1 (6 bases). What was sequenced was blood. The CDR3 DNA is TGCGCCAGCAGCCAGAACAGGGCCGGGGCCAACGTCCTGACTTTC. It specifies CASSQNRAGANVLTF.